The T cell receptor (beta chain) described here comes from a study of T-cell reconstitution after alpha-beta-depleted transplantation in children. Overall study results and limits: T cells produced anew were the main source of T-cell counts and diversity one year after transplant.

Construction of the TCRbeta library involved unique molecular identifiers. TCRdb re-called the PCR reads with MiXCR, one entry per CDR3 protein. This table holds some 110,000 distinct CDR3 sequences, around a tenth found once. Trimming shortened V by 5 bases and J by 3 bases, and 17 bases separated the two germline ends. CDR3 length: 15 amino acids. Germline assignment: CDR1 SEHNR and CDR2 FQNEAQ (reference sequence). In this sample, this clonotype turned up a few times. Its antigen is as yet unknown. Sequencing was performed on PBMCs, taken before TCRalphabeta/CD19-depleted stem cell transplant. This chain connects TRBV7-9 to TRBJ2-7, with a possible D match to TRBD1 (5 bases). This clonotype was obtained from a boy aged 2 to 10 with acute lymphoblastic leukemia, due to receive a stem cell transplant. This CDR3 is CASSPFEAGNYEQYF. CDR3 nucleotide sequence: TGTGCCAGCAGCCCCTTTGAGGCAGGGAACTACGAGCAGTACTTC.